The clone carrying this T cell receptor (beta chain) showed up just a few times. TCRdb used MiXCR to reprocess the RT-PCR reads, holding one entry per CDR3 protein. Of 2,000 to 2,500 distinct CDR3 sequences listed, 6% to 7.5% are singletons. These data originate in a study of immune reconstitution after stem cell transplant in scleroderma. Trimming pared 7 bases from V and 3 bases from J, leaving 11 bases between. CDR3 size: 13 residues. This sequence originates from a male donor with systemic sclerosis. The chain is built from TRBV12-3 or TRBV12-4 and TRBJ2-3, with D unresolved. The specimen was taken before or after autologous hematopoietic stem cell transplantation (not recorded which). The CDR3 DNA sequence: TGTGCCAGCAAACGCGTTTCAACAGATACGCAGTATTTT. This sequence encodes CASKRVSTDTQYF.